Listed below are T cell receptor beta chains from one sample, sequenced in a study of T cells in Graves' hyperthyroidism and ophthalmopathy. TCRdb called the multiplex PCR reads again in MiXCR, with one record for every CDR3 protein. The sample has more than 450,000 distinct CDR3 sequences, 20% seen once. The sequenced sample consisted of blood. These receptors originate from a man in his forties or fifties with Graves' ophthalmopathy. CDR3s include the opening cysteine and the closing phenylalanine or tryptophan. A D gene is named only where the DNA matches it firmly. For some rows the clone size is stated as once, few or many, or as a class when expanded; others skip it.

d_call	clone_size	j_call	cdr3_length	v_call	cdr3_aa	cdr3_nt
.	many	TRBJ2-7	14	TRBV3-1	CASSQGIAAYEQYF	TGTGCCAGCAGCCAAGGGATAGCGGCCTACGAGCAGTACTTC
.	many	TRBJ1-1	14	TRBV7-2	CASSLNAGNTEAFF	TGTGCCAGCAGCTTAAACGCAGGGAACACTGAAGCTTTCTTT
.	many	TRBJ2-7	14	TRBV5-1	CASKGPEGYYEQYF	TGCGCCAGCAAGGGGCCTGAGGGTTACTACGAGCAGTACTTC
.	many	TRBJ2-2	16	TRBV10-3	CAIGPGETVSTGELFF	TGTGCCATCGGTCCAGGGGAAACCGTGAGCACCGGGGAGCTGTTTTTT
.	few	TRBJ2-7	15	TRBV10-3	CAISGPGQRRYEQYF	TGTGCCATCAGTGGCCCGGGACAACGACGCTACGAGCAGTACTTC
.	.	TRBJ2-7	15	TRBV4-1	CASSQDPAGPPEQYF	TGCGCCAGCAGCCAAGATCCGGCCGGCCCTCCGGAGCAGTACTTC
TRBD2	many	TRBJ2-3	14	TRBV28	CASSDSGSTDTQYF	TGTGCCAGCAGCGATAGCGGGAGTACAGATACGCAGTATTTT
TRBD2	.	TRBJ2-3	17	TRBV20-1	CSARRPRTSGYTDTQYF	TGCAGTGCTAGAAGGCCAAGGACTAGCGGGTATACAGATACGCAGTATTTT
.	many	TRBJ2-1	13	TRBV20-1	CSEGSWKDYEQFF	TGCAGTGAGGGGTCGTGGAAGGATTATGAGCAGTTCTTC
.	.	TRBJ2-1	16	TRBV5-1	CASSNDRLSSYNEQFF	TGCGCCAGCAGCAATGACAGGTTAAGCTCCTACAATGAGCAGTTCTTC
.	.	TRBJ1-1	14	TRBV20-1	CSARDFRGWTEAFF	TGCAGTGCTAGAGATTTCAGGGGTTGGACTGAAGCTTTCTTT
.	.	TRBJ1-3	13	TRBV20-1	CSASFSSGNTIYF	TGCAGTGCTAGTTTCAGCTCTGGAAACACCATATATTTT
.	few	TRBJ2-7	16	TRBV20-1	CSATHFLALPSYEQYF	TGCAGTGCTACCCACTTCCTAGCCCTACCCTCCTACGAGCAGTACTTC
.	few	TRBJ2-2	15	TRBV20-1	CSARVGGGPTGELFF	TGCAGTGCTAGAGTAGGGGGAGGGCCTACCGGGGAGCTGTTTTTT
.	many	TRBJ2-7	12	TRBV30	CAWSLGGYEQYF	TGTGCCTGGAGTCTAGGGGGCTACGAGCAGTACTTC
TRBD1	many	TRBJ1-1	16	TRBV12-3/TRBV12-4	CASRTGAQGMNTEAFF	TGTGCCAGCAGAACAGGGGCCCAGGGGATGAACACTGAAGCTTTCTTT
TRBD1	.	TRBJ2-7	15	TRBV11-2	CASSSTGTEGYEQYF	TGTGCCAGCAGCTCGACCGGGACAGAGGGGTACGAGCAGTACTTC
TRBD1	few	TRBJ1-2	13	TRBV19	CASGDRRPYGYTF	TGTGCCAGTGGGGACAGGCGGCCCTATGGCTACACCTTC
TRBD2	few	TRBJ2-1	14	TRBV5-6	CASSFTGTSSEQFF	TGTGCCAGCAGCTTTACCGGGACTAGCAGTGAGCAGTTCTTC
.	.	TRBJ2-1	16	TRBV7-3	CASSLDPYSSYNEQFF	TGTGCCAGCAGCTTAGACCCCTACTCTAGCTACAATGAGCAGTTCTTC
.	.	TRBJ1-6	15	TRBV5-1	CASSALGAGDSPLHF	TGCGCCAGCAGCGCCCTGGGGGCGGGAGATTCACCCCTCCACTTT
TRBD2	many	TRBJ2-7	14	TRBV5-1	CASGGTSGSREQYF	TGCGCCAGCGGTGGGACTAGCGGGAGTCGCGAGCAGTACTTC
TRBD1	.	TRBJ1-4	14	TRBV2	CASRLTGAIEKLFF	TGTGCCAGCAGATTGACAGGGGCAATTGAAAAACTGTTTTTT
TRBD2	few	TRBJ2-5	12	TRBV7-9	CASEAGAETQYF	TGTGCCAGCGAAGCGGGAGCAGAGACCCAGTACTTC
TRBD1	few	TRBJ2-3	12	TRBV10-3	CAISEPGGTQYF	TGTGCCATCAGTGAGCCAGGGGGCACGCAGTATTTT
TRBD2	many	TRBJ2-5	15	TRBV7-2	CASSTTSGRRETQYF	TGTGCCAGCAGCACGACTAGCGGGAGGAGAGAGACCCAGTACTTC